The rows below give T cell receptor beta chains drawn from one sample of a study of CD8 T cells in Susac syndrome. TCRdb independently ran MiXCR on the immunoSEQ multiplex PCR reads; one entry per CDR3 protein. The sample gives approximately 300,000 distinct CDR3 sequences, roughly 90% of which show up once; less than 0.2% is in the top ten. The material sequenced was CD8+ T cells from PBMCs. The receptors stem from a human donor with multiple sclerosis. The CDR3 runs from the conserved cysteine through the conserved F or W. A D gene is named only where the DNA matches it firmly. Rows may omit the clone size; those that give it use once, few, many or a size class.

clone_size,d_call,v_call,j_call,cdr3_aa
-,-,TRBV28,TRBJ1-1,CASSLSRRVRVGAFF
-,-,TRBV5-3,TRBJ1-2,CARSDRSLGYTF
-,-,TRBV9,TRBJ2-7,CASSPLADGAYEQYF
-,TRBD1,TRBV27,TRBJ1-6,CASSSTQGAWNSPLHF
-,-,TRBV6-2/TRBV6-3,TRBJ2-2,CASAERGETGELFF
-,TRBD2,TRBV15,TRBJ2-7,CATSRDTSGRIYEQYF
-,-,TRBV24-1,TRBJ2-7,CATSALRGLQPYEQYF
-,-,TRBV28,TRBJ1-1,CASWLGRSEAFF
-,-,TRBV9,TRBJ2-1,CASSPPGTTYNEQFF
-,TRBD1,TRBV28,TRBJ2-5,CASSVRSRDRGRRGSQYF
once,TRBD2,TRBV4-3,TRBJ2-1,CASSARLAGSSYNEQFF
-,-,TRBV10-3,TRBJ2-7,CAIRGPSYEQYF
-,-,TRBV28,TRBJ2-1,CASSLEGSDNEQFF
-,TRBD1,TRBV2,TRBJ2-2,CASSEFRDRVSTGELFF
-,-,TRBV9,TRBJ2-3,CASSAGVDTQYF
-,TRBD2,TRBV29-1,TRBJ2-3,CSVDRLAGAISTDTQYF
-,TRBD2,TRBV9,TRBJ2-5,CASSVNEQLAGFQETQYF
-,-,TRBV4-1,TRBJ2-1,CASRPAGTLPNNEQFF
few,-,TRBV4-1,TRBJ2-6,CASSQGANVLTF
-,TRBD1,TRBV6-4,TRBJ2-1,CASSAQGASGNEQFF
-,TRBD2,TRBV9,TRBJ2-5,CASSAGLAGGGETQYF
-,-,TRBV13,TRBJ1-2,CASRGLPYGYTF
-,-,TRBV4-3,TRBJ2-7,CASSQDRVSYEQYF
few,TRBD2,TRBV4-2,TRBJ2-7,CASSQVGEGGPGYEQYF